Below, 27 T cell receptor beta chains from the same sample are listed, as sequenced in a study of blood T cell repertoires in COVID-19. Method: immunoSEQ multiplex PCR; TCRdb's copy keeps in-frame clones and lacks some. The sample holds 200,000 to 250,000 clones; around 89% are singletons and the top ten take around 15%. Sequences were obtained from PBMCs or T cells enriched from blood (not recorded which). The origin of the receptors is a man aged 30 to 39 who had been exposed to COVID-19.

The chain uses TRBV29-1 and TRBJ2-2; TRBD2 matches 8 bases. Germline values: CDR1 SQVTM, CDR2 ANQGSEA. CDR3 length: 14 residues. V lost 3 bases, J lost 2 bases, and 2 bases stayed unmatched. Here the CDR3 DNA reads TGCAGCGTTGACGCGGGGGGCAACACCGGGGAGCTGTTTTTT. Its protein product is CSVDAGGNTGELFF.

The chain has TRBV19 and TRBJ2-2, with D perhaps TRBD1 (5 bases). The CDR3 loop spans 14 amino acids. The V gene lost 10 bases and the J gene lost 0 bases, with 12 bases spanning the gap. The germline gives CDR1 LNHDA, CDR2 SQIVND (reference sequence). In nucleotides, the CDR3 is TGTGCCACTCCGGACAACTCGAACACCGGGGAGCTGTTTTTT. This gives the protein CATPDNSNTGELFF.

The gene calls are TRBV11-2 and TRBJ2-1; perhaps TRBD1 as D (6 bases). Trimming cost V 2 bases and J 3 bases, with 8 bases left between them. The CDR3 runs 14 residues. Per the germline V gene, CDR1 is SGHAT and CDR2 is FQNNGV. CDR3 sequence reads: CASSLIRGYNEQFF. The CDR3 coding sequence is TGTGCCAGCAGCTTAATCAGGGGCTACAATGAGCAGTTCTTC.

This chain uses TRBV5-1 with TRBJ2-3, with 8 bases identical to TRBD1. With 0 bases clipped from V and 3 bases from J, the junction kept 9 bases outside the gene matches. The CDR3 length is 17 residues. Germline assignment: CDR1 SGHRS and CDR2 YFSETQ. CDR3 sequence: CASSLAWTGKKTDTQYF. The CDR3, as DNA: TGCGCCAGCAGCTTGGCTTGGACAGGGAAGAAGACAGATACGCAGTATTTT. Full variable domain (outside the CDR3, taken from reference TRBV5-1 and TRBJ2-3): KAGVTQTPRYLIKTRGQQVTLSCSPISGHRSVSWYQQTPGQGLQFLFEYFSETQRNKGNFPGRFSGRQFSNSRSEMNVSTLELGDSALYLCASSLAWTGKKTDTQYFGPGTRLTVL.

The chain has TRBV2 and TRBJ1-1, with D possibly being TRBD1 (6 bases). V lost 10 bases to trimming and J lost 5 bases, with 17 bases between them. The CDR3 contains 13 residues. Germline assignment: CDR1 SNHLY and CDR2 FYNNEI. CDR3: CANSKYRETEAFF. Written as DNA, the CDR3 is TGTGCCAACTCGAAATACAGGGAGACTGAAGCTTTCTTT.

This sequence joins TRBV5-1 and TRBJ2-5; 7 nucleotides line up with TRBD2. The CDR3 is made up of 15 amino acids. Germline CDR1 is SGHRS and CDR2 is YFSETQ. The J segment lost 2 bases and the V segment lost 4 bases, leaving 8 bases of the junction unmatched. The CDR3 nucleotides read TGCGCCAGCAGCAAGCTAGCGGCTCAACAAGAGACCCAGTACTTC. Residues: CASSKLAAQQETQYF.

V and J are TRBV6-5 and TRBJ1-6; TRBD1 agrees at 8 bases. Per the germline V gene, CDR1 is MNHEY and CDR2 is SVGAGI. This CDR3 comprises 14 residues. The V segment lost 6 bases and the J segment 9 bases; nucleotides outside the gene matches: 7. CDR3 amino acids: CASSRQGRTSPLHF. The CDR3 DNA reads as TGTGCCAGCAGCAGACAGGGGAGGACTTCACCCCTCCACTTT.

The CDR3: CASSQSTASGTDTQYF. In nucleotides, the CDR3 is TGTGCCAGCAGTCAGTCCACCGCCTCTGGCACAGATACGCAGTATTTT. The chain is built from TRBV2 and TRBJ2-3, with unresolved D. The CDR3 is 16 residues long. Germline CDR1 is SNHLY and CDR2 is FYNNEI. Trimming pared 5 bases from V and 1 base from J, leaving 16 bases between.

This clone was seen more than once but under ten times. The rearrangement joins TRBV29-1 to TRBJ1-4; possible D gene TRBD1, 5 bases. The CDR3 consists of 11 residues. The germline V and J ends were trimmed by 6 bases and 8 bases, with 10 bases remaining between them. Looked up from germline, CDR1 is SQVTM and CDR2 is ANQGSEA. CDR3 DNA: TGCAGCGTGGAGACAGAGGAAAAACTGTTTTTT. It yields the protein CSVETEEKLFF.

The rearrangement joins TRBV3-1 (or the pseudogene TRBV3-2) to TRBJ1-2, with D possibly being TRBD1 (6 bases). Germline values: CDR1 LGHDT, CDR2 YNNKEL (reference sequence). Between the trimmed V and J ends, which lost 4 bases and 5 bases, there was a span of 11 bases. This CDR3 spans 13 amino acids. The CDR3 loop reads CASSPFQGYGYTF. The CDR3 DNA reads TGTGCCAGCAGCCCGTTCCAGGGGTATGGCTACACCTTC.

This clone was picked up one time. The V gene is TRBV4-2, the J gene TRBJ1-6; D not certain. The CDR3 totals 16 residues. V was trimmed by 3 bases and J by 0 bases, leaving 9 bases between them. Germline V CDR1 and CDR2: LGHNA, YNFKEQ. The CDR3 here is CASSHFRSSYNSPLHF. The CDR3, as DNA: TGTGCCAGCAGCCATTTCAGAAGCTCCTATAATTCACCCCTCCACTTT.

This clone appeared a single time. The chain links TRBV2 to TRBJ1-2, with 10 bases lining up with TRBD1. V shed 10 bases, J shed 4 bases, and the junction held 9 bases outside the gene matches. Per the germline V gene, CDR1 is SNHLY and CDR2 is FYNNEI. The CDR3 contains 14 residues. The CDR3 DNA sequence: TGTGCCACGGGCCGGGACAGGGGAGGCTATGGCTACACCTTC. Protein product: CATGRDRGGYGYTF.

V and J are TRBV9 and TRBJ1-1, with TRBD1 identical over 9 bases. V gave up 0 bases and J gave up 4 bases; unmatched junction bases: 4. Germline values: CDR1 SGDLS, CDR2 YYNGEE. This CDR3 region has 15 residues. Here the CDR3 reads CASSVATTGGTEAFF. The CDR3, as DNA: TGTGCCAGCAGCGTAGCTACGACAGGGGGCACTGAAGCTTTCTTT. Full variable domain (missing parts from reference TRBV9 and TRBJ1-1): DSGVTQTPKHLITATGQRVTLRCSPRSGDLSVYWYQQSLDQGLQFLIQYYNGEERAKGNILERFSAQQFPDLHSELNLSSLELGDSALYFCASSVATTGGTEAFFGQGTRLTVV.

The chain has TRBV6-1 and TRBJ1-2; 7 bases fit TRBD1. V lost 1 base and J lost 5; bases outside the gene matches: 1. The V gene's germline CDR1 is MNHNS and CDR2 SASEGT. The CDR3 spans 13 residues. CDR3 amino acids: CASSEVQGYGYTF. The CDR3 DNA reads as TGTGCCAGCAGTGAAGTACAGGGGTATGGCTACACCTTC.

The J gene is TRBJ1-5, the V gene TRBV19, with D possibly being TRBD1 (5 bases). Trimming shortened V by 6 bases and J by 5 bases, and 14 bases separated the two germline ends. The CDR3 length is 14 residues. CDR1 LNHDA and CDR2 SQIVND come from the germline V gene (reference sequence). The CDR3 nucleotides read TGTGCCAGTAGCACCACGGGAGGGGATCAGCCCCAGCATTTT. Protein product: CASSTTGGDQPQHF.

The count of this clone is one. The CDR3 here is CASSPGGDQETQYF. For the CDR3, the DNA is TGTGCCAGCTCACCGGGAGGGGACCAAGAGACCCAGTACTTC. This sequence joins TRBV18 and TRBJ2-5; 7 bases are a match to TRBD2. Germline V gene data show CDR1 as KGHSH and CDR2 as LQKENI. Trimming at V came to 3 bases and at J to 0 bases, leaving 1 base not matched to a gene. CDR3 length: 14 residues. Using reference TRBV18 and TRBJ2-5 for the parts outside the CDR3, the full variable domain is NAGVMQNPRHLVRRRGQEARLRCSPMKGHSHVYWYRQLPEEGLKFMVYLQKENIIDESGMPKERFSAEFPKEGPSILRIQQVVRGDSAAYFCASSPGGDQETQYFGPGTRLLVL.

This chain connects TRBV4-1 to TRBJ1-2; D perhaps matches TRBD1 (5 bases). Germline V gives CDR1 MGHRA, CDR2 YSYEKL. This CDR3 spans 14 amino acids. V lost 3 bases, J lost 8 bases, and 16 bases lay in between. CDR3 DNA: TGCGCCAGCAGCCATGGCCCAGGGTTTGAAGGCTACACCTTC. It is translated as CASSHGPGFEGYTF.

The chain has TRBV9 and TRBJ1-2; 8 nucleotides agree with TRBD1. Germline V lookup: CDR1 SGDLS, CDR2 YYNGEE. CDR3 length: 15 residues. Unmatched junction bases numbered 9, after V lost 6 bases and J lost 2 bases. The CDR3 spells CASTPQGALNYGYTF. CDR3 bases: TGTGCCAGCACCCCCCAGGGGGCTCTGAACTATGGCTACACCTTC.

The gene calls are TRBV5-4 and TRBJ2-5, with a tentative D call TRBD2 (7 bases). This CDR3 contains 13 residues. The V end was cut by 4 bases, the J end by 5 bases, with 12 bases between. Germline V CDR1 and CDR2: SGHNT, YYREEE (reference sequence). The CDR3 here is CASSTGGWETQYF. In nucleotides, the CDR3 is TGTGCCAGCAGCACGGGGGGCTGGGAGACCCAGTACTTC.

The sample holds one count of this clone. The V gene is TRBV3-1 (or the pseudogene TRBV3-2), the J gene TRBJ2-2; TRBD2 agrees at 13 bases. Trimming removed 4 bases from V and 7 bases from J; junction bases left unmatched: 3. The germline V gene has CDR1 LGHDT and CDR2 YNNKEL (reference sequence). This CDR3 is built from 15 residues. As DNA, the CDR3 is TGTGCCAGCAGCCCCTGGACTAGCGGGGGCGGGGAGCTGTTTTTT. It specifies CASSPWTSGGGELFF.

This chain uses TRBV6-5 with TRBJ1-6, with D tentatively TRBD1 (5 bases). Germline loops: CDR1 MNHEY, CDR2 SVGAGI. The CDR3 extends over 13 amino acids. Trimming stripped 8 bases from V and 9 bases from J, with 14 bases between. The CDR3 DNA reads TGTGCCAGCCGTTCAGGGATGTCTTCACCCCTCCACTTT. It is translated as CASRSGMSSPLHF.

V is TRBV6-1 and J is TRBJ1-5; D is perhaps TRBD1 (5 bases). Deletions cut 2 bases from V and 10 bases from J, with 12 bases between. CDR3 length equals 13 residues. The germline V gene has CDR1 MNHNS and CDR2 SASEGT. CDR3 loop: CASSEKGFGPQHF. The CDR3 DNA reads as TGTGCCAGCAGTGAAAAGGGGTTCGGACCCCAGCATTTT.

The V call is TRBV5-1, the J call TRBJ1-5; 7 bases are a match to TRBD1. Trimming removed 0 bases from V and 5 bases from J; junction bases left unmatched: 17. Germline V gene lookup returns CDR1 SGHRS and CDR2 YFSETQ. This CDR3 spans 19 amino acids. CDR3 nucleotides: TGCGCCAGCAGCTTGGTTTTCCCCATTCGGGACAGAAAAGATCAGCCCCAGCATTTT. Encoded protein: CASSLVFPIRDRKDQPQHF.

V usage is TRBV3-1 (or the pseudogene TRBV3-2) and J usage is TRBJ1-5; no firm D call. The CDR3 consists of 16 residues. Germline V CDR1 and CDR2: LGHDT, YNNKEL (reference sequence). Trimming removed 0 bases from V and 6 bases from J, with 15 bases in between. The CDR3 bases are TGTGCCAGCAGCCAAGATCTTCCCCAGGAAGTTCAGCCCCAGCATTTT. This encodes CASSQDLPQEVQPQHF.

V gene TRBV2 combines with J gene TRBJ1-2; 8 bases are shared with TRBD1. Germline CDR1 and CDR2: SNHLY and FYNNEI. V gave up 6 bases and J gave up 12 bases; unmatched junction bases: 9. The CDR3 consists of 12 residues. The DNA for the CDR3 is TGTGCCAGCAGGCTCGGACAGGGCGTCCACACCTTC. Protein sequence: CASRLGQGVHTF. Filled out from reference TRBV2 and TRBJ1-2, the complete variable domain reads EPEVTQTPSHQVTQMGQEVILRCVPISNHLYFYWYRQILGQKVEFLVSFYNNEISEKSEIFDDQFSVERPDGSNFTLKIRSTKLEDSAMYFCASRLGQGVHTFGSGTRLTVV.

This clone was observed a single time. The gene calls are TRBV20-1 and TRBJ2-7, with a possible D match to TRBD1 (6 bases). There are 11 residues in the CDR3. The germline V gene has CDR1 DFQATT and CDR2 SNEGSKA (reference sequence). Trimming cost V 7 bases and J 3 bases, with 10 bases left between them. CDR3 sequence reads: CSVAGDYEQYF. The CDR3 DNA reads TGCAGTGTAGCAGGGGACTACGAGCAGTACTTC.

This clone appeared a few times. The genes are TRBV4-2 and TRBJ1-6; D call uncertain. This CDR3 region has 14 residues. V lost 0 bases and J lost 6, with 6 bases in between. Germline values: CDR1 LGHNA, CDR2 YNFKEQ. CDR3 residues: CASSQDRSNSPLHF. CDR3 in DNA: TGTGCCAGCAGCCAAGACCGGAGTAATTCACCCCTCCACTTT.